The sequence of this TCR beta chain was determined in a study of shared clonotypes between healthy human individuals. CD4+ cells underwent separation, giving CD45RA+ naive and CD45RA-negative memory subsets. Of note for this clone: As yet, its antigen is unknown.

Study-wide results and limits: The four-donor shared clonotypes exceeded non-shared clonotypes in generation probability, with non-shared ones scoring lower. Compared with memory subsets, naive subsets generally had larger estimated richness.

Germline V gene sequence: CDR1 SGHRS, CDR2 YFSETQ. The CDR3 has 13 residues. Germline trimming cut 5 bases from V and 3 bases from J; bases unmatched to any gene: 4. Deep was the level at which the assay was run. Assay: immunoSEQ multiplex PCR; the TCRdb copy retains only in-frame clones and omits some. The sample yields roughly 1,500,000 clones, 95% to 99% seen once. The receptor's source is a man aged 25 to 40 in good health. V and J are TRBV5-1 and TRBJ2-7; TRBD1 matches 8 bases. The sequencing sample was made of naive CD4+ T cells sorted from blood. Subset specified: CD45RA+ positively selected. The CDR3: CASSPGGFYEQYF. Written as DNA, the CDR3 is TGCGCCAGCAGTCCAGGGGGCTTCTACGAGCAGTACTTC.